This is a list of T cell receptor beta chains from one sample in a study of human T cells and chemical hapten exposure. TCRdb re-called the RACE reads with MiXCR, one entry per CDR3 protein. This table holds some 38,000 distinct CDR3 sequences, around 9.5% found once. This specimen was whole blood, taken in connection with sensitization to the hapten diphenylcyclopropenone (DPC). These receptors were obtained from a man aged 45-65 years with alopecia areata. Some clones in this sample may be carry-over from other donors' samples. CDR3s include the opening cysteine and the closing phenylalanine or tryptophan. A D gene is named only where the DNA matches it firmly. Clone size is stated in some rows and not others, as once, few, many or a class when expanded.

TRBV5-1	TRBD1	TRBJ2-6	-	TGCGCCAGCACCCCTACAGGGGGCGAAGGGGCCAACGTCCTGACTTTC	CASTPTGGEGANVLTF
TRBV5-1	-	TRBJ2-2	-	TGCGCCAGCAGCTGGGGGCTGGAGAACACCGGGGAGCTGTTTTTT	CASSWGLENTGELFF
TRBV12-3/TRBV12-4	-	TRBJ1-1	many	TGTGCCAGCAGCGGCCAGTTGAACACTGAAGCTTTCTTT	CASSGQLNTEAFF
TRBV29-1	-	TRBJ2-1	many	TGCAGCGTTGTAGGCGGACTCTCCTACAATGAGCAGTTCTTC	CSVVGGLSYNEQFF
TRBV5-4	-	TRBJ2-3	-	TGTGCCAGCAGCTTGTCGCAGGGCAAAGATACGCAGTATTTT	CASSLSQGKDTQYF
TRBV11-2	-	TRBJ2-2	-	TGTGCCAGCAGCTTACCTCCGAACACCGGGGAGCTGTTTTTT	CASSLPPNTGELFF
TRBV6-1	TRBD1	TRBJ2-3	few	TGTGCCAGCAGGGAGGGACAGGGCCACACAGATACGCAGTATTTT	CASREGQGHTDTQYF
TRBV24-1	-	TRBJ2-3	many	TGTGCCACCAGTGATCCCGCAGGGGCGGCAGATACGCAGTATTTT	CATSDPAGAADTQYF
TRBV20-1	TRBD2	TRBJ2-1	many	TGCAGTGCTAGAAAGGGGGTAGCGGGATACAATGAGCAGTTCTTC	CSARKGVAGYNEQFF
TRBV2	TRBD2	TRBJ2-3	many	TGTGCCGGAGAGACTAGCGGCCTGGATACGCAGTATTTT	CAGETSGLDTQYF
TRBV5-1	-	TRBJ2-1	many	TGCGCCAGCAGTTCCGGCGCACGGACAGAGTCGGATGAGCAGTTCTTC	CASSSGARTESDEQFF
TRBV5-6	-	TRBJ2-7	many	TGTGCCAGCCTAAATTTAGAGGACCCCTACGAGCAGTACTTC	CASLNLEDPYEQYF
TRBV30	-	TRBJ1-5	-	TGTGCCTGGAGTGTAGCGGGCAATCAGCCCCAGCATTTT	CAWSVAGNQPQHF
TRBV5-1	TRBD1	TRBJ1-4	many	TGCGCCAGCAGCGGAACAGGGGCAACTAATGAAAAACTGTTTTTT	CASSGTGATNEKLFF
TRBV3-1	TRBD1	TRBJ2-2	few	TGTGCCAGCAGCCAAGGACAGGGGAGGACCGGGGAGCTGTTTTTT	CASSQGQGRTGELFF
TRBV20-1	-	TRBJ2-2	few	TGCAGTGCTAGAGTACCCGCCACCGGGGAGCTGTTTTTT	CSARVPATGELFF
TRBV28	-	TRBJ1-3	-	TGTGCCAGCCGAGGTCCTGGAACTGGAAACACCATATATTTT	CASRGPGTGNTIYF
TRBV27	-	TRBJ1-3	-	TGTGCCAGCAGTTTTCGCTCTGGAAACACCATATATTTT	CASSFRSGNTIYF
TRBV28	TRBD2	TRBJ2-3	many	TGTGCCAGCAGTTCGCGGGAGGTCGGGGATACGCAGTATTTT	CASSSREVGDTQYF
TRBV10-2	TRBD1	TRBJ2-2	few	TGCGCCAGCAGTGTACAGGGGGCCGGGGAGCTGTTTTTT	CASSVQGAGELFF
TRBV6-2/TRBV6-3	-	TRBJ1-2	few	TGTGCCAGCAGTTACGAGGAATTGAGTGGCTACACCTTC	CASSYEELSGYTF
TRBV28	-	TRBJ1-5	few	TGTGCCAGCAGTTTATCGGGGAGGATTCAGCCCCAGCATTTT	CASSLSGRIQPQHF
TRBV20-1	TRBD2	TRBJ2-1	-	TGCAGCCCGAGACTAGCGGGAACGGGTGAGCAGTTCTTC	CSPRLAGTGEQFF
TRBV4-1	-	TRBJ1-5	many	TGCGCCAGCAGCCTGAATCTAGGGTTACAGCAGCCCCAGCATTTT	CASSLNLGLQQPQHF
TRBV12-3/TRBV12-4	-	TRBJ2-5	many	TGTGCCAGCAGTTTAATGGGTAATACAGCCGGGACCCAGTACTTC	CASSLMGNTAGTQYF
TRBV4-3	-	TRBJ1-6	many	TGCGCCAGCAGCCAAGGGGGGAGAGGCGATTCACCCCTCCACTTT	CASSQGGRGDSPLHF
TRBV29-1	TRBD1	TRBJ1-4	many	TGCAGCGCTGGGGCCGGGACAGGGGCTGAAAAACTGTTTTTT	CSAGAGTGAEKLFF
TRBV7-9	TRBD1	TRBJ2-2	few	TGTGCCAGCAGCTTAGTCTCCAGGGGGCGCGCCGGGGAGCTGTTTTTT	CASSLVSRGRAGELFF
TRBV12-3/TRBV12-4	-	TRBJ2-7	few	TGTGCCAGCAGTACAGGGAGGGGGCTCGAGCAGTACTTC	CASSTGRGLEQYF
TRBV7-9	-	TRBJ2-3	many	TGTGCCAGCAGCCCTGGTTCTAGTGGCGATACGCAGTATTTT	CASSPGSSGDTQYF
TRBV29-1	TRBD2	TRBJ2-3	many	TGCAGCGTTGGCGTCCTAGCGGGAGTTCGGGATACGCAGTATTTT	CSVGVLAGVRDTQYF
TRBV5-6	-	TRBJ1-4	many	TGTGCCAGCAGCCTAGACAGAGACCCAACTAATGAAAAACTGTTTTTT	CASSLDRDPTNEKLFF
TRBV7-2	-	TRBJ2-7	-	TGTGCCAGCAGCTTAACCCCCTACGAGCAGTACTTC	CASSLTPYEQYF
TRBV3-1	-	TRBJ2-2	-	TGTGCCAGCAGCCAAGAAGGCAGGGAGCTGTTTTTT	CASSQEGRELFF
TRBV24-1	-	TRBJ2-1	many	TGTGCCACCAGTGATTCAATGGGCAGGCCCTTCGAGCAGTTCTTC	CATSDSMGRPFEQFF
TRBV29-1	TRBD1	TRBJ1-2	few	TGCAGCGTGGAGGGACAGGGATTAGGGGGCTACACCTTC	CSVEGQGLGGYTF
TRBV7-9	TRBD2	TRBJ2-3	-	TGTGCCAGCAGCTTAAGGGAGGGCAACACAGATACGCAGTATTTT	CASSLREGNTDTQYF
TRBV7-2	-	TRBJ2-2	many	TGTGCCAGCAGCCCCATTGGGGAGCTGTTTTTT	CASSPIGELFF
TRBV28	TRBD2	TRBJ2-1	many	TGTGCCAGCAGTTTTTGGGCGGGAGCAAATTACAATGAGCAGTTCTTC	CASSFWAGANYNEQFF
TRBV6-5	TRBD1	TRBJ2-3	-	TGTGCCAGCGGGGACAGGGTGGCAGATACGCAGTATTTT	CASGDRVADTQYF
TRBV7-2	TRBD2	TRBJ2-1	few	TGTGCCAGCAGCTCTATGCCGGGAGGCGGTGAGCAGTTCTTC	CASSSMPGGGEQFF
TRBV27	-	TRBJ1-1	few	TGTGCCAGCAGTCTGAACGGCCCTATCGTAGAAGCTTTCTTT	CASSLNGPIVEAFF
TRBV29-1	-	TRBJ2-1	many	TGCAGCGTTGATCGTAACAATGAGCAGTTCTTC	CSVDRNNEQFF
TRBV29-1	TRBD1	TRBJ2-1	few	TGCAGCGTGGACCGGACAGGGACCAATGAGCAGTTCTTC	CSVDRTGTNEQFF
TRBV10-3	TRBD2	TRBJ2-1	many	TGTGCCATCACGAGCGGGAGGGCCGAAGAGCAGTTCTTC	CAITSGRAEEQFF
TRBV3-2	-	TRBJ2-2	-	TGTGCCAGCAGCCAAGTTTACCCAGCCGGGTGGTGCTACACCGGGGAGCTGTTTTTT	CASSQVYPAGWCYTGELFF
TRBV9	-	TRBJ2-7	once	TGTGCCAGCAGCGTAGAACAGGGACCCTACGAGCAGTACTTC	CASSVEQGPYEQYF
TRBV7-2	-	TRBJ1-2	few	TGTGCCAGCAGCTTAGCCCCCGGGCGGGATGGCTACACCTTC	CASSLAPGRDGYTF
TRBV9	TRBD1	TRBJ1-1	many	TGTGCCAGCAGCGGGGAACGGACAGGGGAGGCGGCTTTCTTT	CASSGERTGEAAFF
TRBV5-1	-	TRBJ1-1	few	TGCGCCAGCAGCTTGTCTGGGACTGGGAACACTGAAGCTTTCTTT	CASSLSGTGNTEAFF
TRBV6-2/TRBV6-3	TRBD2	TRBJ2-1	-	TGTGCCAGCCACCCCCGGCTTAGCGGGGGTTGGGATGAGCAGTTCTTC	CASHPRLSGGWDEQFF
TRBV20-1	TRBD2	TRBJ2-3	-	TGCAGTGCTCGAGCGGGAGGCGCCACAGATACGCAGTATTTT	CSARAGGATDTQYF
TRBV29-1	TRBD2	TRBJ2-7	few	TGCAGCGTTGATCTAGCGGGAGTGCGGGAGCAGTACTTC	CSVDLAGVREQYF
TRBV7-9	-	TRBJ1-2	-	TGTGCCAGCAGCTTAGCAGGAAACTATGGCTACACCTTC	CASSLAGNYGYTF
TRBV28	-	TRBJ2-6	many	TGTGCCAGCAGTATCGGACAGACTGGGGCCAACGTCCTGACTTTC	CASSIGQTGANVLTF